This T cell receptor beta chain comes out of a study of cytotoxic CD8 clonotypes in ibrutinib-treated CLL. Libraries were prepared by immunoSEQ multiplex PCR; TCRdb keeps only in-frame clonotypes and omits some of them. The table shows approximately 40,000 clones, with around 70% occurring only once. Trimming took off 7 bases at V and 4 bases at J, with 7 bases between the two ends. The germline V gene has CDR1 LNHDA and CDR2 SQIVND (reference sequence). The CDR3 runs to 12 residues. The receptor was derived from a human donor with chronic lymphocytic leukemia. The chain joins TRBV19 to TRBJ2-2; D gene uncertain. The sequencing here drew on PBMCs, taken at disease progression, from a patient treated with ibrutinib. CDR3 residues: CASTRFTGELFF. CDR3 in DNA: TGTGCCAGTACCCGGTTCACCGGGGAGCTGTTTTTT.